These 32 T cell receptor beta chains were sequenced from one sample in a study of blood T cells in healthy people across ages. Next came a second PCR, run for about 7 to 12 cycles, which used a sample-barcoded 5' primer along with a J-beta primer mix. TCRdb re-called the 5' RACE reads with MiXCR, one entry per CDR3 protein. The sample includes 1.5 million to 2 million distinct CDR3 sequences, more than 35% of them seen just once. Input material: blood. The receptor set was obtained from a human donor in good health.

This chain joins TRBV28 and TRBJ2-1; D unclear. CDR1 and CDR2 (germline): MDHEN, SYDVKM. CDR3 size: 11 residues. V lost 4 bases to trimming and J lost 12 bases, with 10 bases between them. The CDR3, as DNA: TGTGCCAGCAGTTATGGGGAAGGGCAGTTCTTC. The encoded protein is CASSYGEGQFF. The complete variable domain, with remaining parts taken from reference TRBV28 and TRBJ2-1, reads DVKVTQSSRYLVKRTGEKVFLECVQDMDHENMFWYRQDPGLGLRLIYFSYDVKMKEKGDIPEGYSVSREKKERFSLILESASTNQTSMYLCASSYGEGQFFGPGTRLTVL.

This clonotype was counted ten times or more. The chain carries TRBV5-5 and TRBJ2-7, with D perhaps assigned TRBD1 or TRBD2 (5 bases each). Germline V CDR1 and CDR2: SGHKS, YYEKEE (reference sequence). The V and J ends lost 2 bases and 3 bases respectively, with 12 bases between them. The CDR3 is 14 amino acids. CDR3 in amino acids: CASSFGDGYYEQYF. The DNA for the CDR3 is TGTGCCAGCAGCTTCGGGGACGGCTACTACGAGCAGTACTTC.

This clonotype was recorded a few times. The chain has TRBV6-5 and TRBJ2-1, with TRBD2 matching 9 bases. This CDR3 has 15 residues. V lost 6 bases to trimming and J lost 4 bases; unmatched junction nucleotides: 7. From germline, CDR1 is MNHEY and CDR2 SVGAGI. DNA of the CDR3: TGTGCCAGCAGAGATGCGGGGGGGGGATACAATGAGCAGTTCTTC. Encoded protein: CASRDAGGGYNEQFF.

This clonotype was observed a few times. V gene TRBV29-1 combines with J gene TRBJ1-2; 8 bases align to TRBD1. The ends lost 4 bases at V and 7 bases at J; junction bases unmatched: 8. CDR3 length: 13 amino acids. Germline V gene data show CDR1 as SQVTM and CDR2 as ANQGSEA. CDR3 DNA sequence: TGCAGCGTTGGACAGGGGCGACACTCTGGCTACACCTTC. Translated: CSVGQGRHSGYTF.

The chain joins TRBV5-8 to TRBJ2-1; TRBD2 matches 10 bases. The CDR3 runs to 16 residues. With V trimmed by 7 bases and J by 4 bases, 11 bases remained unmatched. Germline V gene data show CDR1 as SGHTS and CDR2 as YDEGEE. In DNA form, the CDR3 reads TGTGCCAGCGGCCCTATCCGGACTAGCGGTTACAATGAGCAGTTCTTC. Translating it yields CASGPIRTSGYNEQFF.

The chain recombines TRBV7-2 with TRBJ2-3, with TRBD2 matching over 9 bases. This CDR3 is 17 amino acids long. The germline V gene has CDR1 SGHTA and CDR2 FQGNSA. The J segment lost 4 bases and the V segment lost 4 bases, leaving 12 bases of the junction unmatched. CDR3 nucleotides: TGTGCCAGCAGCTCGTTAGCGGGGGTCCCCAGGGCAGATACGCAGTATTTT. It is translated as CASSSLAGVPRADTQYF. Complete variable domain (other parts from reference TRBV7-2 and TRBJ2-3): GAGVSQSPSNKVTEKGKDVELRCDPISGHTALYWYRQSLGQGLEFLIYFQGNSAPDKSGLPSDRFSAERTGGSVSTLTIQRTQQEDSAVYLCASSSLAGVPRADTQYFGPGTRLTVL.

The rearrangement uses TRBV7-9 and TRBJ1-2; the D gene is possibly TRBD1 (6 bases). This CDR3 has 14 amino acids. Germline CDR1 SEHNR, CDR2 FQNEAQ (reference sequence). Trimming took off 0 bases at V and 6 bases at J, with 11 bases between the two ends. CDR3 protein: CASSLAERGDGYTF. CDR3 coding DNA: TGTGCCAGCAGCTTAGCCGAAAGGGGGGATGGCTACACCTTC.

A remark on this clonotype: The germline gene is not matched at one end of the junction; a read error may be the cause. The V call is TRBV7-2, the J call TRBJ2-5; TRBD2 agrees at 7 bases. The germline V gene encodes CDR1 SGHTA and CDR2 FQGNSA. This CDR3 region has 14 residues. This CDR3 is CASSLSGGGSSQYF. CDR3 nucleotide sequence: TGTGCAAGCAGTCTCTCGGGAGGCGGGTCCTCCCAGTACTTC.

There are a few counts of this clonotype. The rearrangement joins TRBV12-3 or TRBV12-4 to TRBJ2-5, with 8 nucleotides matching TRBD2. V shed 3 bases and J 3 bases; nucleotides not matched to a gene: 3. CDR3 length equals 14 residues. The CDR3 DNA sequence: TGTGCCAGCAGTTTGAGTAGCGGGAAAGAGACCCAGTACTTC. Protein sequence: CASSLSSGKETQYF.

This sequence joins TRBV5-1 and TRBJ1-2, with 7 nucleotides matching TRBD1. The CDR3 extends over 14 amino acids. Losses at the gene ends were 1 base for V and 2 bases for J; bases not matched to a gene: 2. Germline values: CDR1 SGHRS, CDR2 YFSETQ. The CDR3 DNA follows: TGCGCCAGCAGCTTGAGGGGGCCCAACTATGGCTACACCTTC. Translation: CASSLRGPNYGYTF.

This clonotype was found once. The CDR3 sequence: CASSYLGQTLYEQYF. As DNA, the CDR3 is TGTGCCAGCAGTTACTTGGGACAGACTCTCTACGAGCAGTACTTC. The rearrangement joins TRBV6-6 to TRBJ2-7; 7 nucleotides align to TRBD1. CDR1 is MNHNY and CDR2 is SVGAGI in the germline V gene (reference sequence). The CDR3 extends over 15 amino acids. Germline trimming cut 1 base from V and 3 bases from J; bases unmatched to any gene: 6.

The V and J genes are TRBV14 and TRBJ2-1; D is uncertain. This CDR3 contains 13 residues. Germline assignment: CDR1 SGHDN and CDR2 FVKESK. V lost 1 base and J lost 8, with 9 bases in between. The chain's CDR3 is CASSQVWLDEQFF. For the CDR3, the DNA is TGTGCCAGCAGCCAAGTCTGGCTCGATGAGCAGTTCTTC.

The chain recombines TRBV5-6 with TRBJ2-7; TRBD1 matches 8 bases. TRBJ2-5 explains the end of the DNA better; the J call may be wrong. CDR1 SGHDT and CDR2 YYEEEE come from the germline V gene. The CDR3 extends over 16 amino acids. CDR3 residues: CASSYLLRQGKETQYF. CDR3 DNA: TGTGCCAGCAGCTATCTCCTTAGACAGGGGAAAGAGACCCAGTACTTC.

This clonotype was seen a few times. The J gene is TRBJ1-1, the V gene TRBV6-5; D uncertain. Trimming pared 8 bases from V and 0 bases from J, leaving 10 bases between. This CDR3 has 13 residues. Germline V gene data show CDR1 as MNHEY and CDR2 as SVGAGI. The CDR3 spells CASGEPMNTEAFF. CDR3 bases: TGTGCCAGCGGGGAGCCCATGAACACTGAAGCTTTCTTT.

The chain has TRBV3-1 and TRBJ1-2, with unresolved D. Trimming took 3 bases from V and 6 from J, leaving 14 bases between them. This CDR3 has 14 residues. In germline, CDR1 is LGHDT, CDR2 YNNKEL (reference sequence). Here the CDR3 reads CASSHQGRRNGYTF. For the CDR3, the DNA is TGTGCCAGCAGCCATCAAGGACGGAGGAATGGCTACACCTTC.

The J gene is TRBJ2-6, the V gene TRBV2, with D unclear. Per the germline V gene, CDR1 is SNHLY and CDR2 is FYNNEI. V shed 8 bases and J shed 2 bases, with 13 bases lying between them. The CDR3 extends over 15 amino acids. This chain's CDR3 is CASSPQEPGANVLTF. The CDR3 DNA sequence: TGTGCCAGCTCCCCTCAGGAGCCTGGGGCCAACGTCCTGACTTTC. Full variable domain (outside the CDR3, taken from reference TRBV2 and TRBJ2-6): EPEVTQTPSHQVTQMGQEVILRCVPISNHLYFYWYRQILGQKVEFLVSFYNNEISEKSEIFDDQFSVERPDGSNFTLKIRSTKLEDSAMYFCASSPQEPGANVLTFGAGSRLTVL.

V usage is TRBV6-5 and J usage is TRBJ2-1, with TRBD2 as a possible D gene (6 bases). The CDR3 spans 12 residues. V lost 8 bases to trimming and J lost 4 bases, with 9 bases between them. The germline V gene has CDR1 MNHEY and CDR2 SVGAGI. The CDR3 DNA reads as TGTGCCAGCGTGGGGACTTACAATGAGCAGTTCTTC. It is translated as CASVGTYNEQFF.

The chain is built from TRBV12-3 or TRBV12-4 and TRBJ1-2, with D tentatively TRBD1 (6 bases). The CDR3 is 14 amino acids. Between the trimmed V and J ends, which lost 5 bases and 8 bases, there was a span of 18 bases. This CDR3 reads CASSPGTIPAGYTF. In DNA form, the CDR3 reads TGTGCCAGCAGTCCCGGGACAATCCCAGCGGGCTACACCTTC.

The J gene is TRBJ2-4, the V gene TRBV11-2; TRBD1 matches at 8 bases. Near its end, the DNA agrees better with TRBJ2-7, so the J call may be wrong. Germline CDR1 reads SGHAT; CDR2 reads FQNNGV. The CDR3 has 15 amino acids. The CDR3 spells CASSSLRTGFYEQYF. The DNA of the CDR3 is TGTGCCAGCAGCTCGCTACGGACAGGGTTCTACGAGCAGTACTTC.

This clonotype has a count of ten or more. The V and J genes are TRBV12-3 or TRBV12-4 and TRBJ2-7, with D perhaps matching TRBD1 (5 bases). The CDR3 is 13 residues long. V lost 6 bases, J lost 5 bases, and 14 bases lay in between. The CDR3 here is CASSPRAGNEQYF. CDR3 sequence (DNA): TGTGCCAGCAGCCCTAGGGCAGGGAACGAGCAGTACTTC.

The sample holds a few counts of this clonotype. The V and J genes are TRBV7-2 and TRBJ1-5; no clear D. CDR3 length: 15 residues. V lost 3 bases and J 4 bases, leaving 13 bases between the germline ends. CDR1 and CDR2 from the germline V gene are SGHTA and FQGNSA. CDR3 amino acids: CASSFISRNNQPQHF. In DNA, the CDR3 is TGTGCCAGCAGCTTTATCTCACGTAATAATCAGCCCCAGCATTTT.

In its sample, this clonotype was seen many times. A single base separates this from a much larger clone, so it may be a read error. CDR3 sequence: CSARAGTGGYEQYF. The CDR3 DNA reads as TGCAGTGCTAGAGCGGGGACAGGGGGCTACGAGCAGTACTTC. The genes are TRBV20-1 and TRBJ2-7, with 11 nucleotides matching TRBD1. This CDR3 is built from 14 residues. The germline gives CDR1 DFQATT, CDR2 SNEGSKA (reference sequence). J gave up 3 bases and V 1 base, and 2 bases lay outside the gene matches.

The chain employs TRBV10-3 and TRBJ2-7; perhaps D is TRBD1 or TRBD2 (6 bases each). Germline V lookup: CDR1 ENHRY, CDR2 SYGVKD. The germline V and J ends were trimmed by 11 bases and 5 bases, with 22 bases remaining between them. The CDR3 has 14 residues. The CDR3 DNA reads TGTGCCGCACCATCCCCGGGGGCAGTGAACGAGCAGTACTTC. Translating gives CAAPSPGAVNEQYF.

This clonotype has just a few counts. The rearrangement joins TRBV10-3 to TRBJ2-1; D gene unclear. Judging by the DNA end, TRBJ2-7 fits better; the J call may be wrong. Germline CDR1 and CDR2: ENHRY and SYGVKD. CDR3 length: 13 amino acids. As DNA, the CDR3 is TGTGCCATCAGTGAGGGTCAGGAGAATGAGCAGTACTTC. The encoded protein is CAISEGQENEQYF.

The chain links TRBV10-3 to TRBJ2-5; no firm D call. Deletions cut 2 bases from V and 3 bases from J, with 7 bases between. Germline V lookup: CDR1 ENHRY, CDR2 SYGVKD. There are 13 residues in the CDR3. As DNA, the CDR3 is TGTGCCATCAGTGAGGGTGGGAAAGAGACCCAGTACTTC. The encoded protein is CAISEGGKETQYF.

Details on this clonotype: At one end, the junction sequence differs from germline, possibly due to a read error. V and J are TRBV9 and TRBJ2-1; D is tentatively TRBD1 or TRBD2 (5 bases each). The CDR3 sequence is 14 residues long. Germline V gene data show CDR1 as SGDLS and CDR2 as YYNGEE. The CDR3 sequence is CASSVAGRHNAQFF. DNA of the CDR3: TGTGCCAGCAGCGTAGCGGGACGTCACAATGCGCAGTTCTTC.

This clonotype was detected a few times. The V call is TRBV20-1, the J call TRBJ1-5; a weak D match, TRBD1 (6 bases). Trimming pared 3 bases from V and 5 bases from J, leaving 11 bases between. Germline CDR1 DFQATT, CDR2 SNEGSKA (reference sequence). CDR3 length: 13 residues. This CDR3 reads CSASLQGYQPQHF. The CDR3 bases are TGCAGTGCTAGCCTCCAGGGGTATCAGCCCCAGCATTTT.

The chain combines TRBV7-9 with TRBJ2-5; D possibly corresponds to TRBD1 (6 bases). Germline V gene data show CDR1 as SEHNR and CDR2 as FQNEAQ (reference sequence). V gave up 7 bases and J gave up 9 bases, with 18 bases separating them. The CDR3 is made up of 13 amino acids. CDR3 bases: TGTGCCAGCAACCAGGACGGCCCAGGGGCCCAGTACTTC. The encoded protein is CASNQDGPGAQYF.

V is TRBV7-2 and J is TRBJ2-1, with a tentative D call TRBD1 (6 bases). With 4 bases removed from V and 12 bases from J, the gap between germline ends came to 10 bases. The CDR3 consists of 11 residues. CDR1 is SGHTA, CDR2 FQGNSA, per germline. CDR3 in DNA: TGTGCCAGCAGCTCAGACAGGTTGCAGTTCTTC. Its protein product is CASSSDRLQFF.

V usage is TRBV7-2 and J usage is TRBJ2-7, with 8 bases identical to TRBD2. This CDR3 is built from 17 residues. CDR1 and CDR2 from the germline V gene are SGHTA and FQGNSA. V trimming: 0 bases; J trimming: 3 bases; junction bases outside the gene matches: 10. The CDR3 region has the DNA TGTGCCAGCAGCTTAGCGATTGGTAGCGGGGATATCTACGAGCAGTACTTC. Encoded protein: CASSLAIGSGDIYEQYF.

The chain couples TRBV29-1 to TRBJ1-1, with 7 positions matching TRBD1. Trimming cost V 4 bases and J 2 bases; bases outside gene matches: 13. The germline CDR1 and CDR2 sequences are SQVTM and ANQGSEA. The CDR3 extends over 16 amino acids. The CDR3 nucleotides read TGCAGCGTTGTAGGGACAGATAAAGGGGGCAACACTGAAGCTTTCTTT. Its translation: CSVVGTDKGGNTEAFF.

This clonotype was detected a few times. This chain uses TRBV20-1 with TRBJ2-5; 12 bases map to TRBD2. The ends lost 8 bases at V and 5 bases at J; junction bases unmatched: 9. Germline loops: CDR1 DFQATT, CDR2 SNEGSKA (reference sequence). CDR3 length equals 14 residues. The CDR3 sequence: CSTFLAGGPETQYF. CDR3 sequence (DNA): TGCAGTACATTCCTAGCGGGGGGGCCGGAGACCCAGTACTTC.